This T cell receptor beta chain was retrieved from a study of blood T cell repertoires in COVID-19. Whole-study context: COVID-19 samples from acute and convalescent phases originated in the United States, Italy and Spain. The cDNA or gDNA used as material had been derived from T cells, B-cell-depleted T cells, or PBMCs.

Original processing methods: Cell counts per sample came from amplifying reference gene primers. Here immunoSEQ multiplex PCR was the method, and the copy in TCRdb shows in-frame clones only, minus some. V and J calls and clone size are those listed in that table; D and trimming were worked out from the DNA. Of some 150,000 clones in the sample, about nine tenths were seen once. Germline CDR1 SGHVS, CDR2 FQNEAQ. V was pared by 5 bases and J by 4 bases, with 9 bases between. The length of the CDR3 is 12 residues. The specimen was peripheral blood. The receptor was derived from a man between 45 and 60 years old who had recovered from COVID-19. The J gene is TRBJ2-7, the V gene TRBV7-8; a weak D match, TRBD1 (5 bases). In DNA, the CDR3 is TGTGCCAGCAGCCTAAGACAGTACGAGCAGTACTTC. Protein product: CASSLRQYEQYF.